This T cell receptor beta chain was found in a study of glioma-infiltrating T cells (dated by TCRdb to the mid-2010s). Some background on the complete study: Low-grade gliomas were represented by WHO grade II oligodendrogliomas or astrocytomas, and glioblastomas were represented by WHO grade IV tumors that were sampled at initial rather than recurrent diagnosis. The study sequenced TCR alpha- and beta-chain repertoires from glioma tissue, from non-neoplastic brain tissue and from matched peripheral blood mononuclear cells. Before surgery, glioma patients were given dexamethasone for six or fewer days. Blood libraries targeted roughly 4.5- to 10-fold sequencing coverage of some 1 million peripheral T cells. Each tissue-infiltrating repertoire was compared with the same patient's peripheral blood repertoire to measure divergence between tissue and blood T-cell populations. Three low-grade glioma patients, about 8 primary glioblastoma patients, and three non-glioma patients who contributed non-neoplastic brain tissue made up the paired cohort.

With regard to this clonotype: The antigen it binds to is not known. Base qualities are not at hand, and no much larger clone is one base apart.

The germline V gene provides CDR1 MNHNS and CDR2 SASEGT. The CDR3 runs 14 amino acids, cysteine and phenylalanine included. Just CDR3 DNA is preserved here, 42 bases in frame from base 1. V is cut back by 5 bases and J by 2 bases, with 5 bases in the junction unmatched. TCR alpha and beta CDR3 regions were amplified with the iRepertoire nested amplicon-rescue multiplex PCR (arm-PCR) platform from RNA. The input for one-step reverse transcription and amplification was roughly 85-400 ng of either tissue mRNA or PBMC total RNA. Following bead purification, Illumina adapters were added by a secondary multiplex PCR, and libraries between 200 and 400 bp were gel-purified. Demultiplexing relied on internal 6-nucleotide barcodes carried by the libraries. Libraries were sequenced on an Illumina MiSeq with 2x220 or 2x250 nucleotide paired-end reads. The paper's processing steps were these. FLASH 1.2.11 was used to merge paired reads, and BWA-MEM then aligned the reads to the GRCh37 human genome before TRA and TRB reads were extracted. For V and J assignment, an IMGT-derived reference of cassette sequences and CDR3 motifs that included pseudogenes was used. Reads were translated in three frames, and productive CDR3s were defined by a C…FGXG motif without stop codons. Unique combinations of V-J cassette pair and CDR3 amino acid sequence were defined as clonotypes. Reads were filtered by Hamming distance, thresholded by each sample's sequence error rate in mapped regions. TCRdb reprocessing: public reads trimmed at Q25 with fastp, clones called with MiXCR, in-frame beta chains kept. Records with the same CDR3 protein are collapsed into one entry carrying the most frequent genes and DNA. TCRdb, not the authors, supplied the V and J calls. This sample lists approximately 400,000 distinct CDR3 sequences; roughly two fifths were detected once. The ten largest clones add up to approximately 12% of the sample.

General findings and caveats noted by the study authors: Tissue and blood shared very few CDR3 sequences, a result attributed to high CDR3 diversity and limited sampling. Group comparisons rested on small numbers: three non-neoplastic, three low-grade glioma and about 8 glioblastoma patients. Patients with low tissue-blood divergence were marked by a signature set of shared blood CDR3 motifs, and that set was depleted in highly divergent patients. VJ-independent divergence between tissue and blood was found to be below expectation in non-neoplastic patients but above expectation in all gliomas, particularly low-grade gliomas.

Immediately after resection, surgical brain or tumor specimens were cryofrozen in liquid nitrogen, with peripheral blood cells collected concurrently. The sequencing input was glioma tissue, nonneoplastic brain tissue, or PBMCs (not recorded which). This chain is built from TRBV6-1 and TRBJ2-7, and TRBD1 matches 8 of the central bases. This TCR came from a human donor with low-grade glioma or glioblastoma, undergoing nonglioma brain surgery, or in good health (not recorded which). The DNA sequence is as follows: TGTGCCAGCAGTCGGACAGGGCCCCCCTACGAGCAGTACTTC. Translated, it reads CASSRTGPPYEQYF.